This T cell receptor beta chain was identified during a study of technical replicates of blood from a handful of donors. Profiling relied on immunoSEQ multiplex PCR, and the TCRdb table lists in-frame clones only, not all of them. This table has about 78,000 clones, 85% to 95% appearing once. Germline CDR1 is MNHEY and CDR2 is SMNVEV (reference sequence). The CDR3 covers 18 residues. V lost 5 bases and J lost 2; bases outside the gene matches: 17. The sequence was collected from a human donor in good health. The rearrangement joins TRBV27 to TRBJ2-7; 8 bases fit TRBD1. Sequencing was done on a sample of T cells isolated from PBMCs. This CDR3 is CASSPLSGQGLGTYEQYF. The CDR3 DNA is TGTGCCAGCAGTCCCTTAAGTGGACAGGGTTTGGGAACCTACGAGCAGTACTTC.